This TCR beta chain was obtained from a study of STAT5B mutations in CD4+ large granular lymphocyte leukemia. General study findings and limits: No patients shared main leukemic clonotypes, though less than 30% appeared at low frequency elsewhere.

This CDR3 region has 17 residues. The J segment lost 1 base and the V segment lost 7 bases, leaving 14 bases of the junction unmatched. CDR1 and CDR2 (germline): SGHTS, YDEGEE. On this clone itself: What it binds is unknown.

Assay used: immunoSEQ multiplex PCR; TCRdb lists only in-frame clones, some missing. The sample has about 23,000 clones, around three quarters seen once; the top ten hold more than 0.4%. The receptor's source is a human donor in good health. What was sequenced was CD4+ T cells from blood buffy coats. The chain employs TRBV5-8 and TRBJ1-5; TRBD1 matches 7 bases. CDR3 coding DNA: TGTGCCAGCTCCTTGGGGACAGAAGGAAGGAGCAATCAGCCCCAGCATTTT. This gives the protein CASSLGTEGRSNQPQHF.